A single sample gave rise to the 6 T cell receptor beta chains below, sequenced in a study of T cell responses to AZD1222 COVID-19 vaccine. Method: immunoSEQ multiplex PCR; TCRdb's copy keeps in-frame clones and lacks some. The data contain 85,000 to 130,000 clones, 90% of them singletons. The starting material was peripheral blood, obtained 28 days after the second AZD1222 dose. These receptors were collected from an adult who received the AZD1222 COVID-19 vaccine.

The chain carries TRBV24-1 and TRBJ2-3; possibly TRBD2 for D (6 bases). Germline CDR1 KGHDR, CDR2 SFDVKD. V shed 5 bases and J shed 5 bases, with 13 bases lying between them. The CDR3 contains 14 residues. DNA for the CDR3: TGTGCCACCAGTGGGCGGGGATATGGAGATACGCAGTATTTT. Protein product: CATSGRGYGDTQYF.

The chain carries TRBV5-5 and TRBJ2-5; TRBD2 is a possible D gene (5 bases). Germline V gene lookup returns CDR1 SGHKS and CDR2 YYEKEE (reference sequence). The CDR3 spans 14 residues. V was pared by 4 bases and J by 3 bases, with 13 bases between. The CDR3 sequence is CASSHGTEEETQYF. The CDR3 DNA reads TGTGCCAGCAGCCACGGTACGGAGGAAGAGACCCAGTACTTC.

Here the CDR3 reads CSVDPGQGAEKLFF. DNA of the CDR3: TGCAGCGTCGACCCGGGACAGGGGGCTGAAAAACTGTTTTTT. The genes are TRBV29-1 and TRBJ1-4; 12 bases map to TRBD1. The V segment lost 6 bases and the J segment 7 bases; nucleotides outside the gene matches: 6. Looked up from germline, CDR1 is SQVTM and CDR2 is ANQGSEA. The CDR3 runs 14 residues.

CDR3 loop: CASSLSGNTIYF. The CDR3, as DNA: TGTGCCAGCAGCTTATCTGGAAACACCATATATTTT. This chain uses TRBV7-2 with TRBJ1-3; no reliable D call. The CDR3 covers 12 residues. Germline V CDR1 and CDR2: SGHTA, FQGNSA. The V end was cut by 2 bases, the J end by 1 base, with 0 bases between. The whole variable domain, filled in from reference TRBV7-2 and TRBJ1-3, reads GAGVSQSPSNKVTEKGKDVELRCDPISGHTALYWYRQSLGQGLEFLIYFQGNSAPDKSGLPSDRFSAERTGGSVSTLTIQRTQQEDSAVYLCASSLSGNTIYFGEGSWLTVV.

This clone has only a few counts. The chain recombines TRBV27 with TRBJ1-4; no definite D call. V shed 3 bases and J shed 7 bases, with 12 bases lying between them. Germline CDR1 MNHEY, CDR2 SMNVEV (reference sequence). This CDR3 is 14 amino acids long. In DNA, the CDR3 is TGTGCCAGCAGTTTTGTGGAGTATATTGAAAAACTGTTTTTT. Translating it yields CASSFVEYIEKLFF.

The CDR3 loop is CASSDLGLSSPLHF. The CDR3 DNA sequence: TGTGCCAGCAGTGACCTGGGACTTTCTTCACCCCTCCACTTT. The chain joins TRBV2 to TRBJ1-6; possibly TRBD1 for D (5 bases). The ends were cut back, 3 bases at V and 9 bases at J, with 12 bases in the middle. This CDR3 spans 14 amino acids. Germline V gives CDR1 SNHLY, CDR2 FYNNEI.